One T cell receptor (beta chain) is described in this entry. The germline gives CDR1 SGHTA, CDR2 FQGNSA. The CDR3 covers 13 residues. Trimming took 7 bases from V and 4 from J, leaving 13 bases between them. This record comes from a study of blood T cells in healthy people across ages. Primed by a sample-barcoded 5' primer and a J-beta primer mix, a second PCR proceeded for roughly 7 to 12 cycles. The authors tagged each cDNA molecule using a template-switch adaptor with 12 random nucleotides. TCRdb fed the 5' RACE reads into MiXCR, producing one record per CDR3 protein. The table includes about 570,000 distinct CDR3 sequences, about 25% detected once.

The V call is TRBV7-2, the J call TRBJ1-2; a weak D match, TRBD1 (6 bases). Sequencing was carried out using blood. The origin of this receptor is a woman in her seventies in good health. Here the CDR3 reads CTSTLGGTYGYTF. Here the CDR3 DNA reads TGTACCAGCACCCTAGGGGGGACCTATGGCTACACCTTC.